This T cell receptor beta chain was found in a study of early T cells in non-severe SARS-CoV-2 infection. This clonotype was observed many times. Its matching antigen is unknown. TCRdb re-called the 5' RACE reads with MiXCR, one entry per CDR3 protein. The data contain some 33,000 distinct CDR3 sequences, roughly 5.2% of them singletons. Study-wide points: VDJdb matching skewed toward anti-spike CD8 responses, missing private and CD4 specificities.

Sequenced: whole blood. The clonotype comes from an adult who was a healthcare worker with PCR-confirmed SARS-CoV-2 infection or an uninfected control (not recorded which).

The CDR3 here is CASSRPSGQGYEQYF. CDR3 bases: TGTGCCAGCAGTCGGCCCTCGGGACAGGGGTACGAGCAGTACTTC. V gene TRBV6-2 or TRBV6-3 combines with J gene TRBJ2-7; 10 bases line up with TRBD1. V shed 5 bases and J 4 bases; nucleotides not matched to a gene: 8. Germline CDR1 MNHEY, CDR2 SVGEGT. The CDR3 is 15 residues long.